This T cell receptor beta chain was found in a study of cytomegalovirus exposure and HLA in healthy donors (dated by TCRdb to about 2017). Background for the entire study: An earlier analysis of around 600 of the donors reported approximately 300 Gb of sequence data and some 120 million unique TCR beta sequences from 150 million to 200 million T cells. About 300 gigabases of sequencing data and about 92 million unique TCR sequences made up an early release that covered some 640 HLA-typed donors. The genetic ancestry cluster associated with self-reported Caucasian donors included about four fifths of the 300 to 400 genotyped donors. The study aimed to test whether cataloging public T cell receptors could reveal signatures of past pathogen exposure. Using immunosequencing, the study profiled T cell repertoires from around 680 subjects and related those repertoires to cytomegalovirus serostatus. A separate validation cohort of roughly 110 different subjects was used in addition to the approximately 610-subject first cohort. To predict cytomegalovirus infection status, the study combined high-throughput TCR immunosequencing, statistical association of individual TCRs with disease status, and machine learning. To study patterns of TCR occurrence, a later analysis re-analyzed previously published TCR beta repertoires from 650 to 750 donors and added high-resolution HLA genotyping. The later analysis used no new phenotypic data to find candidate immune exposures, relying instead on TCR beta sequences and their occurrence across donors. An earlier analysis of some 500 of the donors used high-throughput TCR beta sequencing to judge whether each TCR beta V gene segment behaved as functional or pseudogenic. Alongside the repertoire data, information on donor age, sex, ethnicity and CMV serostatus was compiled. A later genetic analysis used genome-wide SNP genotypes for 398 of the 666 donors, treating that subset as a discovery cohort. All discovery cohort repertoires had been generated using a single sequencing platform. Class I and class II HLA loci were covered by the typing at four-digit resolution. The number of donors typed differed by locus, with about 629-630 for A, B, C, DRB1 and DQB1, over 500 for DQA1, 606 for DPA1, and over 400 for DPB1. Because of strong linkage in the cohort, 4 to 6 DR-DQ haplotypes were treated as single units for association and clustering. Among roughly 400 genotyped donors of the cohort, an average of around 250,000 unique TCR beta nucleotide sequences was sequenced per donor, of which about 20% were non-productive.

The cohort comprised 670 or so healthy bone marrow donors. At the time of sampling, all cohort members were nominally healthy, though unrecorded immune exposures were likely present. The donor was CMV seropositive and was included in the group of around 300 seropositive cohort members. Each donor provided a peripheral blood sample, and peripheral blood mononuclear cells were used for TCR beta sequencing. Genomic DNA was extracted from the blood cell samples with the Qiagen DNeasy Blood Extraction Kit. The paper as a whole reports these results and caveats: Immune exposure information for the cohort was limited to CMV serostatus. A group of highly shared sequence variants was considered likely to be a technical artifact of the sequencing pipeline. An association between a missense DCLRE1C variant and V-gene and J-gene trimming of TCR beta chains was found in a later genetic analysis and replicated in an independent cohort. In a later analysis, several top co-occurrence clusters were reported to appear linked to parvovirus B19, influenza, CMV and Epstein-Barr virus. In a later analysis, HLA-associated TCR beta chains showed more clonal expansion and lower generation probabilities than non-associated chains that were equally common. Some IMGT-functional V segments, including TRBV6-2 and TRBV6-3, could not be told apart with the 87-base-pair reads, so those segments were excluded. The classifier was reported to diagnose cytomegalovirus status with high specificity and sensitivity in both the original cohort and the validation cohort. In a later analysis, most CMV-associated TCR beta chains were found to appear HLA-restricted, with HLA associations seemingly driven largely by CMV exposure. A further reported finding was that TCR beta sequences accurately predicted the HLA-A and HLA-B alleles for most subjects in the first cohort. According to a later analysis, TCR association rates differed among HLA loci, with DRB1 alleles showing the most associated TCRs and HLA-C alleles showing the fewest. Because counts were too low, 15 to 20 rarely observed V segments, including chromosome 9 orphons, were excluded from the earlier analysis of roughly 580 of the donors. HLA typing was unavailable for some donors at each locus, so association tests used only the typed subset. A total of about 180 TCR beta chains were listed by the study as associated with cytomegalovirus. Across donors, most TCR sequences were observed very rarely, whereas some public TCRs were present in many individuals. The authors suggested that the approach could potentially be extended to other disease states and immunological phenotypes. Sequencing depth was assumed to be roughly uniform across donors in the presence/absence analyses, though that assumption may not hold. In vitro tests confirmed that a few of the cytomegalovirus-associated TCR beta chains recognize cytomegalovirus antigens. In an earlier analysis of roughly 500 of the donors, most TCR beta V segments appeared in productive rearrangements about 87% or about 30% of the time, broadly matching IMGT annotations. According to a later genetic analysis, donors in an Asian-associated ancestry cluster had fewer N-insertions in productive TCRs than the approximately 670-donor mean. Assigning TCR associations to individual alleles was difficult when HLA alleles, especially DR and DQ, strongly co-occurred. Linkage disequilibrium might explain the correlated functional status among segregating V segments, but an unknown experimental factor could not be excluded. A later analysis associated about 18,000 TCR beta sequences with specific HLA alleles at a false discovery rate of 0.05. Only TCR beta chains were sequenced in this cohort, and the absence of alpha or paired-chain data limited detectable features.

As encoded in the germline V gene (reference sequence), CDR1 is SGHNT while CDR2 is YYREEE. From cysteine to phenylalanine, the CDR3 is 15 amino acids long. The entry retains the CDR3 DNA only, 45 bases that are in frame from base 1. The trim is 0 bases for V and 7 bases for J, with a gap of 16 bases between the germline ends. This clone has just one count. Its cognate antigen has yet to be identified. No clone much larger than this one lies a single base away; base qualities are absent. Library creation used the immunoSEQ multiplex PCR assay. For the multiplex PCR, a mixture combining 60 forward primers for TCR Vbeta segments and 13 reverse primers for TCR Jbeta segments was used. A multiplex PCR assay on genomic DNA amplified the CDR3 region of rearranged TCR beta genes. The amplified TCR beta libraries were sequenced on the Illumina HiSeq System as 87-base-pair reads. The authors' pipeline ran thus. In a later analysis, tens of millions of unique TCR beta chains were counted across the 666 repertoires, and roughly 11 million of these chains were shared by at least two donors. Raw reads were error-corrected and collapsed into unique sequences with a nearest-neighbor algorithm that merged closely related sequences to remove PCR and sequencing errors. V, D and J gene segments were assigned by aligning CDR3 sequences to IMGT reference sequences. For a sequence to be retained, at least a six-nucleotide match to both a V gene segment and a J gene segment was required. A rearrangement was called productive if the CDR3 had no stop codons and remained in frame with V and J, and every other rearrangement was called non-productive. CDR3 was defined according to IMGT convention as the region running from the second conserved V-encoded cysteine to the conserved J-encoded phenylalanine. The earlier analysis of about 640 of the donors excluded any sequence lacking an unambiguous match to a single V gene segment. An earlier analysis of under 750 of the donors called V segments functional above 56.7% productive rearrangements and segregating when the between-donor standard deviation exceeded 5%. To diagnose cytomegalovirus status from the catalog of TCR beta chain sequences, a statistical classification framework was built. In a later analysis, V and J genes were assigned by comparing TCR nucleotide sequences against IMGT/GENE-DB human TR gene sequences. The TCRdist pipeline was used in a later analysis to assign CDR3 sequences and most-parsimonious VDJ recombination scenarios. A later analysis defined each TCR beta chain by its CDR3 amino acid sequence plus V-gene family, and excluded reads lacking a unique V-gene family. In a later analysis, around 600 highly shared, low-generation-probability nucleotide sequences were removed to address suspected cross-contamination and a sequencing artifact. For each public chain, a later analysis derived a clonal expansion index from normalized ranks of inferred template counts within each repertoire. In a later analysis, generation probabilities were computed using a VDJ recombination model fitted to out-of-frame rearrangements, and the results were checked against IGoR. A later analysis scored TCR-TCR, TCR-HLA and TCR-CMV co-occurrence with hypergeometric tests, applying a repertoire-size bias correction to TCR pairs. In a later analysis, false discovery rates were estimated by permuting HLA or CMV assignments 20 times. A later analysis grouped co-occurring TCRs with DBSCAN, adding TCRdist sequence similarity when clustering within HLA-allele-positive subsets. Co-occurrence clustering excluded repertoires with fewer than 30,000 or more than 120,000 public chains, plus five with anomalous nucleotide sharing. Imported from immuneACCESS, the table was reduced by TCRdb to in-frame sequences with V and J called. These copies leave out some clones; in studies compared against another copy, an unresolved V gene accounts for under half, and the cause of the remainder is not known. V, J and clone size reflect that table, while D and trimming were determined from the DNA. Across this sample there are some 120,000 clones, with 75% to 85% seen only once. The ten largest clonotypes hold about 8.3% of the sample.

The chain is made from TRBV5-4 and TRBJ1-2; the D gene cannot be resolved reliably. This receptor was identified in a woman between 50 and 59 years old in good health and CMV-seropositive. Source material: PBMCs. The DNA sequence reads TGTGCCAGCAGCTTGGACCGTTATAATTACGGTGGCTACACCTTC. Its amino acids are CASSLDRYNYGGYTF.